This entry concerns a single T cell receptor (beta chain). What it binds is not known. The donors gave bone marrow, and they were healthy. The study ran its PCR with 60 Vbeta and 13 Jbeta primers. Produced via immunoSEQ multiplex PCR; TCRdb's table is partial and in-frame only. The data contain approximately 130,000 clones, around 85% of them singletons. This sample is part of a study of cytomegalovirus exposure and HLA in healthy donors. Findings and caveats of the study: TCR beta sequences reportedly predicted most subjects' HLA-A and HLA-B alleles accurately.

The germline gives CDR1 SNHLY, CDR2 FYNNEI. V lost 6 bases to trimming and J lost 0 bases; unmatched junction nucleotides: 7. The CDR3 spans 15 residues. Input material: PBMCs. This TCR was recovered from a boy aged 5-17 years in good health and CMV-seronegative. This rearrangement joins TRBV2 to TRBJ2-7, with TRBD1 identical over 8 bases. CDR3 in amino acids: CASRRDRTYSYEQYF. CDR3 in DNA: TGTGCCAGCAGGAGGGACAGGACCTACTCCTACGAGCAGTACTTC.